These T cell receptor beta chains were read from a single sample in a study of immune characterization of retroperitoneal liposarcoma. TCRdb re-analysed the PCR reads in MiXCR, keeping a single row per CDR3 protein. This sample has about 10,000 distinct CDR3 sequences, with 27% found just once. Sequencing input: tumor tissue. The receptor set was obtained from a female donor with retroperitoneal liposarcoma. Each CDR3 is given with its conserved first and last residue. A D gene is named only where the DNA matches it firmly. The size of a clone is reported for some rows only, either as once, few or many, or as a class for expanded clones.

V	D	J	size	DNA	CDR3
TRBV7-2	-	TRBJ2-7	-	TGTGCCAGCAGCTGGTCCATCTACGAGCAGTACTTC	CASSWSIYEQYF
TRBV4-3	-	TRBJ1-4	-	TGCGCCAGCAGCCAAGATGTAAGGGTAACTAATGAAAAACTGTTTTTT	CASSQDVRVTNEKLFF
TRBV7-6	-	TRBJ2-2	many	TGTGCCAGCAGCAAAACAGGGAACACCGGGGAGCTGTTTTTT	CASSKTGNTGELFF
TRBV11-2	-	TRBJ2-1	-	TGTGCCAGCAGCCCGGGCTGGGGAAGTCAAGAGACCCAGTTCTTC	CASSPGWGSQETQFF
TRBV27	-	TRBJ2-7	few	TGTGCCAGCAGTTTCAACACCCACAAGAACTCCTACGAGCAGTACTTC	CASSFNTHKNSYEQYF
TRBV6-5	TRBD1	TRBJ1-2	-	TGTGCCAGCAGGGGTGGGGACAGTTGGAGCTATGGCTACACCTTC	CASRGGDSWSYGYTF
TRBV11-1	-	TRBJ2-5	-	TGTGCCAGCAGCTTACGGGGATTCCAACGGAATGAGCAGTACTTC	CASSLRGFQRNEQYF
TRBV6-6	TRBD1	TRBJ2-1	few	TGTGCCAGCAGTGTTTTGCCGGGACAGGGGGCCCCGGGTAGCGTATACGAGCAGTTCTTC	CASSVLPGQGAPGSVYEQFF
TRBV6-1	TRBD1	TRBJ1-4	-	TGTGCCAGCAGTGACGGGCCGCGACAGGGGGACGGAAAACTGTTTTTT	CASSDGPRQGDGKLFF
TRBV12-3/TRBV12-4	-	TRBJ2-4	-	TGTGCCAGCAGGATCCGATCCTGCAATGAGCAGTACTTC	CASRIRSCNEQYF
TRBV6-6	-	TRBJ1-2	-	TGTGCCAGCAGTTACCTTAGGGGGACGGGGAACGGCTACACCTTC	CASSYLRGTGNGYTF
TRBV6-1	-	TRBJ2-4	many	TGTGCCAGCAGTTTACAGGGTTCCAAAAACATTCAGTACTTC	CASSLQGSKNIQYF
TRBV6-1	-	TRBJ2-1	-	TGTGCCAGCAAAGTGGAACCCCGGAGTACCCCAGAGACCCAGTTCTTC	CASKVEPRSTPETQFF
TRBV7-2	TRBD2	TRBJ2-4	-	TGTGCCAGCAGCTTCGGGACTAGCGGTATATCTGAGCAGTACTTC	CASSFGTSGISEQYF
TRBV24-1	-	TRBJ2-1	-	TGTGCCACCAGTGATTTGCGGCAGTCTCAAGAGACCCAGTTCTTC	CATSDLRQSQETQFF
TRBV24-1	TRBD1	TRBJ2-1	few	TGTGCCACCAGTGATTTCTCCGGGACAGGGCAGTTCTTC	CATSDFSGTGQFF
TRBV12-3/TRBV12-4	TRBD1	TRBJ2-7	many	TGTGCCAGCAAGGTCGGGACAGGACTTTACGAGCAGTACTTC	CASKVGTGLYEQYF
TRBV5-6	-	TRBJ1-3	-	TGTGCCAGCAGCTTAGGAGGAAACACCATATATTTT	CASSLGGNTIYF
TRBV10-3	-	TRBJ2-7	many	TGTGCCATCAGTGAGGGGCCAGGTTACGAGCAGTACTTC	CAISEGPGYEQYF
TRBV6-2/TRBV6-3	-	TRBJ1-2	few	TGTGCCAGCAGTCTATTCTATGGCTACACCTTC	CASSLFYGYTF
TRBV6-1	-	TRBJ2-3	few	TGTGCCAGCAGCCAAGGTTATGATACGCAGTATTTT	CASSQGYDTQYF
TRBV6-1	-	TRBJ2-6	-	TGTGCCAGCAGTGAAGCTAGAGGTGGGGCCAACGTCCTGACTTTC	CASSEARGGANVLTF
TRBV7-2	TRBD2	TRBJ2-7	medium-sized	TGTGCCAGCAACTTAGCGGGAGCTTACAATGAGCAGTACTTC	CASNLAGAYNEQYF
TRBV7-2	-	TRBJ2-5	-	TGTGCCAGCAGCTTAGCGGCTATGGAGACCCAGTACTTC	CASSLAAMETQYF
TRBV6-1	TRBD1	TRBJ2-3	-	TGTGCCAGCAGTCTGGACAGGAGAACCGATACGCAGTATTTT	CASSLDRRTDTQYF
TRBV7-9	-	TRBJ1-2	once	TGTGCCAGCAGCTTTGGTAACTATGGCTACACCTTC	CASSFGNYGYTF
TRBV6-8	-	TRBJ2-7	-	TGTGCCAGCAGCCGCGTATCCTACAATGAGCAGTACTTC	CASSRVSYNEQYF
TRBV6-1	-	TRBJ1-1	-	TGTGCCAGCAGACCGGGACATCTTTATTTTAACACTGAAGCTTTCTTT	CASRPGHLYFNTEAFF
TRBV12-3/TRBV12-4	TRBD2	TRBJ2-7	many	TGTGCCAGCAGTTTGGGCGGGGGGTCCTACAATGAGCAGTACTTC	CASSLGGGSYNEQYF
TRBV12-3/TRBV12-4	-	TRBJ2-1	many	TGTGCCAGCAGTCCGGGCGGGGACCTAGAGACCCAGTTCTTC	CASSPGGDLETQFF
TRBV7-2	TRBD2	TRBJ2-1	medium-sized	TGTGCCAGCAGCCTTCGGACTAGCCAGGGCAATGAGCAGTTCTTC	CASSLRTSQGNEQFF
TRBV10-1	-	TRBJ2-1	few	TGCGCCAGCAGTCAATCGGTTGGTAGTGACGAGCAGTTCTTC	CASSQSVGSDEQFF
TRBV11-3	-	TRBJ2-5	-	TGTGCCAGCAGCTCCCGGGACATAACTCCATACGAGGAGTACTTC	CASSSRDITPYEEYF
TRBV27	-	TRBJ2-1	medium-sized	TGCACCAGCAGCCGAAAATACAATGAGCAGTTCTTC	CTSSRKYNEQFF
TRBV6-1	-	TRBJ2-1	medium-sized	TGTGCCAGCAGTGAAGGGTCAGGGGCCCAAGAGACCCAGTTCTTC	CASSEGSGAQETQFF